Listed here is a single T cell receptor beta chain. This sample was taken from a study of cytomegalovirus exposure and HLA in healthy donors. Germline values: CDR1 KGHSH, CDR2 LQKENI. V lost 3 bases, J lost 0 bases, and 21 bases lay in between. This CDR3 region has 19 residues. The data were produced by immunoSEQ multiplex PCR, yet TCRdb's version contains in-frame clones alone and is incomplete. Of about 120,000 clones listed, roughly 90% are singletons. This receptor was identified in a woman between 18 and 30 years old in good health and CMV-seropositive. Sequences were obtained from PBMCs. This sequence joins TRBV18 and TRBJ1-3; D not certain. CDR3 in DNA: TGTGCCAGCTCACCTTTCGCCCGGAGACGGGAGAGCTCTGGAAACACCATATATTTT. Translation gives CASSPFARRRESSGNTIYF.